The 20 T cell receptor beta chains in this list originate from one sample, sequenced in a study of CD8 T cells in ankylosing spondylitis. In TCRdb, the 5' RACE reads were re-called with MiXCR into one record per CDR3 protein. The sample lists 150,000 to 200,000 distinct CDR3 sequences; around a sixth were seen once. Specimen: blood, either unsorted or a sorted T cell fraction (not recorded which). All receptors derive from a male donor under 35 with ankylosing spondylitis or in good health (not recorded which).

This clonotype was observed at least ten times. The chain has TRBV6-5 and TRBJ1-1, with D perhaps matching TRBD1 (5 bases). V gave up 7 bases and J gave up 3 bases, with 12 bases separating them. The CDR3 consists of 13 residues. CDR1 is MNHEY and CDR2 is SVGAGI in the germline V gene. CDR3 DNA sequence: TGTGCCAGCACTCACGGGGGGGACACTGAAGCTTTCTTT. The encoded protein is CASTHGGDTEAFF.

This clonotype appeared once. The chain couples TRBV20-1 to TRBJ2-7; 10 positions agree with TRBD2. Germline V gene data show CDR1 as DFQATT and CDR2 as SNEGSKA (reference sequence). V dropped 3 bases and J dropped 3; count of bases not matched to a gene: 11. The CDR3 is 16 amino acids. The CDR3 region is CSASRKGLARNYEQYF. The CDR3 DNA is TGCAGTGCTAGCAGAAAGGGACTAGCGCGGAACTACGAGCAGTACTTC.

The table lists this clonotype with many counts. V gene TRBV11-2 combines with J gene TRBJ1-2; 7 bases agree with TRBD1. V dropped 3 bases and J dropped 1; count of bases not matched to a gene: 14. From germline, CDR1 is SGHAT and CDR2 FQNNGV. This CDR3 region has 18 residues. In DNA form, the CDR3 reads TGTGCCAGCAGCTTGGGACAGACGCTCGTGCACCTTAACTATGGCTACACCTTC. The encoded protein is CASSLGQTLVHLNYGYTF.

Ten or more counts support this clonotype. This rearrangement joins TRBV20-1 to TRBJ2-1, with 8 bases aligning to TRBD2. CDR1 and CDR2 (germline): DFQATT, SNEGSKA (reference sequence). Trimming removed 3 bases from V and 10 bases from J; junction bases left unmatched: 17. This CDR3 comprises 16 residues. The CDR3 nucleotides are TGCAGTGCTAGGGGGACGGTTATAGCGGGGACTAAGGAGCAGTTCTTC. Translation gives CSARGTVIAGTKEQFF.

This clonotype was detected ten times or more. The chain uses TRBV5-1 and TRBJ2-7; a possible D gene is TRBD2 (5 bases). This CDR3 region has 13 residues. V was pared by 4 bases and J by 4 bases, with 12 bases between. In germline, CDR1 is SGHRS, CDR2 YFSETQ. Written as DNA, the CDR3 is TGCGCCAGCAGCGACGACTACAAGTACGAGCAGTACTTC. It is translated as CASSDDYKYEQYF.

This clonotype was detected only a few times. This chain joins TRBV29-1 and TRBJ2-2; 12 bases line up with TRBD2. The V gene end was trimmed by 1 base and the J gene end by 2 bases; junction bases not matched to a gene: 5. The CDR3 has 17 amino acids. Germline CDR1 reads SQVTM; CDR2 reads ANQGSEA. The CDR3 sequence: CSVEVWTSGINTGELFF. CDR3 nucleotide sequence: TGCAGCGTTGAAGTTTGGACTAGCGGGATAAACACCGGGGAGCTGTTTTTT.

This chain connects TRBV9 to TRBJ2-2; D perhaps matches TRBD2 (5 bases). V lost 4 bases to trimming and J lost 3 bases, with 13 bases between them. Looked up from germline, CDR1 is SGDLS and CDR2 is YYNGEE. The length of the CDR3 is 15 residues. Here the CDR3 DNA reads TGTGCCAGCAGCCCCCAGGACTCCTACACCGGGGAGCTGTTTTTT. Amino acids: CASSPQDSYTGELFF.

This clonotype was seen ten or more times. V gene TRBV24-1 combines with J gene TRBJ2-5; D gene ambiguous. In germline, CDR1 is KGHDR, CDR2 SFDVKD. CDR3 length: 19 amino acids. The V end was cut by 2 bases, the J end by 1 base, with 22 bases between. Here the CDR3 reads CATSDSTRFDTYFQETQYF. CDR3 sequence (DNA): TGTGCCACCAGTGATTCTACCCGGTTTGACACCTACTTCCAAGAGACCCAGTACTTC.

The table lists this clonotype with many counts. The chain recombines TRBV4-3 with TRBJ2-5; tentatively, D is TRBD1 (5 bases). The V end was cut by 0 bases, the J end by 4 bases, with 21 bases between. CDR1 and CDR2 from the germline V gene are LGHNA and YSLEER. CDR3 size: 18 residues. The CDR3 is CASSQDWGSTASGETQYF. Here the CDR3 DNA reads TGCGCCAGCAGCCAAGACTGGGGCTCGACTGCCAGTGGAGAGACCCAGTACTTC.

This clonotype has ten or more counts. This chain joins TRBV5-4 and TRBJ2-5; 8 nucleotides line up with TRBD2. The CDR3 consists of 15 residues. The germline V gene has CDR1 SGHNT and CDR2 YYREEE (reference sequence). The junction had 6 bases not matched to a gene; V was cut back by 4 bases and J by 1 base. The CDR3 DNA sequence: TGTGCCAGCAGCCAGGCGGGGGGCCTCCAAGAGACCCAGTACTTC. Translating gives CASSQAGGLQETQYF.

This clonotype was picked up many times. J is TRBJ2-7 and V is TRBV3-1; TRBD1 might be the D (6 bases). CDR1 and CDR2 from the germline V gene are LGHDT and YNNKEL (reference sequence). The CDR3 covers 14 residues. V shed 4 bases and J shed 0 bases, with 10 bases lying between them. CDR3 DNA: TGTGCCAGCAGCCTACAGGGAGTCTCCTACGAGCAGTACTTC. Protein sequence: CASSLQGVSYEQYF.

Many counts were recorded for this clonotype. This sequence joins TRBV12-3 or TRBV12-4 and TRBJ2-5; D not resolved. The CDR3 contains 13 residues. Trimming stripped 5 bases from V and 7 bases from J, with 14 bases between. The CDR3 is CASSLDGWGTQYF. The CDR3 nucleotides are TGTGCCAGCAGTCTCGACGGGTGGGGGACCCAGTACTTC.

The chain joins TRBV7-8 to TRBJ2-5, with D tentatively TRBD2 (6 bases). With 3 bases removed from V and 5 bases from J, the gap between germline ends came to 10 bases. Germline values: CDR1 SGHVS, CDR2 FQNEAQ. The CDR3 length is 13 residues. CDR3 sequence: CASSLGLAETQYF. CDR3 DNA sequence: TGTGCCAGCAGCTTGGGGCTAGCGGAGACCCAGTACTTC.

The rearrangement links TRBV20-1 to TRBJ2-1; 9 positions match TRBD2. Germline CDR1 DFQATT, CDR2 SNEGSKA (reference sequence). The CDR3 is 14 amino acids. Trimming at V came to 3 bases and at J to 8 bases, leaving 8 bases not matched to a gene. The CDR3 DNA reads as TGCAGTGCTAGTGCTCTAGCGGGGTCCCATGAGCAGTTCTTC. Its protein is CSASALAGSHEQFF.

This clonotype was seen many times. The chain couples TRBV5-1 to TRBJ1-1; 7 nucleotides agree with TRBD1. V was pared by 3 bases and J by 4 bases, with 9 bases of the junction left unmatched. Germline CDR1 is SGHRS and CDR2 is YFSETQ. The length of the CDR3 is 15 residues. For the CDR3, the DNA is TGCGCCAGCAGCTCAATACCAGGGGGGAGCACTGAAGCTTTCTTT. Amino acids: CASSSIPGGSTEAFF.

This clonotype was counted at least ten times. The CDR3 protein is CSARLAGGPGNEQFF. The CDR3 bases are TGCAGTGCACGACTAGCGGGAGGGCCCGGCAATGAGCAGTTCTTC. V is TRBV20-1 and J is TRBJ2-1, with 14 positions matching TRBD2. Germline CDR1 reads DFQATT; CDR2 reads SNEGSKA (reference sequence). V dropped 6 bases and J dropped 6; count of bases not matched to a gene: 7. CDR3 length: 15 residues.

In this sample, this clonotype turned up many times. The gene calls are TRBV27 and TRBJ2-2; 10 nucleotides line up with TRBD1. Germline assignment: CDR1 MNHEY and CDR2 SMNVEV (reference sequence). The trim removed 7 bases at V and 4 bases at J, leaving 6 bases unmatched. The CDR3 extends over 15 amino acids. This CDR3 is CASNSDRGITGELFF. CDR3 DNA: TGTGCCAGCAATTCGGACAGGGGGATCACCGGGGAGCTGTTTTTT.

This clonotype was counted at least ten times. The V gene is TRBV4-1, the J gene TRBJ1-5; no reliable D call. V dropped 1 base and J dropped 3 bases, with 7 bases sitting between them. The CDR3 consists of 14 residues. Germline V lookup: CDR1 MGHRA, CDR2 YSYEKL. The CDR3 DNA follows: TGCGCCAGCAGCCAAGTACGGATCAATCAGCCCCAGCATTTT. Translating it yields CASSQVRINQPQHF.

The sample holds many counts of this clonotype. The chain has TRBV3-1 and TRBJ2-2; TRBD2 agrees at 9 bases. V shed 5 bases and J 2 bases; nucleotides not matched to a gene: 6. The CDR3 consists of 16 residues. Germline V gives CDR1 LGHDT, CDR2 YNNKEL (reference sequence). The CDR3, as DNA: TGTGCCAGCAGCTACAGGACTAGCGCTAACACCGGGGAGCTGTTTTTT. The encoded protein is CASSYRTSANTGELFF.

This clonotype showed up many times. V is TRBV7-9 and J is TRBJ2-7; D gene uncertain. Germline lookup yields CDR1 SEHNR and CDR2 FQNEAQ (reference sequence). This CDR3 is 13 amino acids long. The germline V and J ends were trimmed by 7 bases and 2 bases, with 12 bases remaining between them. In DNA, the CDR3 is TGTGCCAGCACCCAGGAGTTACCCTACGAGCAGTACTTC. Its protein is CASTQELPYEQYF.